Listed below are T cell receptor beta chains from one sample, sequenced in a study of blood T cell repertoires in COVID-19. Method: immunoSEQ multiplex PCR; TCRdb's copy keeps in-frame clones and lacks some. The repertoire holds approximately 480,000 clones, with 87% as singletons. Material: PBMCs or T cells enriched from blood (not recorded which). Receptors were obtained from a woman under 30 who had recovered from COVID-19. Both conserved end residues are part of each CDR3. D genes are given only for firm matches. Size values are once, few and many counts, or a class for expanded clones, and some rows have none.

TRBJ2-1	.	TRBV18	.	CASSQLVGGRYNEQFF	TGTGCCAGCTCCCAACTAGTGGGGGGGCGCTACAATGAGCAGTTCTTC
TRBJ2-7	.	TRBV27	TRBD2	CASSPRGVYEQYF	TGTGCCAGCAGCCCACGGGGGGTCTACGAGCAGTACTTC
TRBJ1-1	.	TRBV2	.	CASSEQAGTEAFF	TGTGCCAGCAGTGAACAAGCAGGGACTGAAGCTTTCTTT
TRBJ2-1	.	TRBV2	TRBD2	CASSVGGGANNEQFF	TGTGCCAGCAGCGTTGGCGGGGGGGCCAACAATGAGCAGTTCTTC
TRBJ1-3	.	TRBV28	.	CASSLEGDPSGNTIYF	TGTGCCAGCAGTTTGGAGGGCGATCCCTCTGGAAACACCATATATTTT
TRBJ2-3	.	TRBV10-3	TRBD2	CAISELASGGREDTQYF	TGTGCCATCAGTGAGCTCGCCTCGGGGGGGCGGGAAGATACGCAGTATTTT
TRBJ1-3	.	TRBV25-1	TRBD1	CASSTPDRDSGNTIYF	TGTGCCAGCAGTACCCCGGACAGGGACTCTGGAAACACCATATATTTT
TRBJ2-7	.	TRBV6-1	TRBD2	CASSESHVASGWSYEQYF	TGTGCCAGCAGTGAATCCCACGTCGCTAGCGGATGGTCCTACGAGCAGTACTTC
TRBJ2-1	.	TRBV6-5	.	CASSYSKENEQFF	TGTGCCAGCAGTTACTCGAAGGAGAATGAGCAGTTCTTC
TRBJ2-7	.	TRBV7-2	TRBD1	CASSLEWDSYEQYF	TGTGCCAGCAGCTTAGAATGGGACAGCTACGAGCAGTACTTC
TRBJ2-1	.	TRBV3-1/TRBV3-2	TRBD2	CASSQAGGGDINEQFF	TGTGCCAGCAGCCAGGCCGGCGGGGGGGATATCAATGAGCAGTTCTTC
TRBJ2-7	.	TRBV7-9	.	CASSLDSGVAREQYF	TGTGCCAGCAGCCTGGACAGCGGGGTGGCACGCGAGCAGTACTTC
TRBJ1-2	.	TRBV25-1	.	CASSEGGPYGYTF	TGTGCCAGCAGTGAGGGCGGGCCGTATGGCTACACCTTC
TRBJ2-3	once	TRBV19	TRBD2	CASARTRETDTQYF	TGTGCCAGTGCCCGGACTAGGGAGACAGATACGCAGTATTTT
TRBJ1-5	.	TRBV6-1	.	CASSEIGAGGKPQHF	TGTGCCAGCAGTGAAATTGGGGCGGGAGGGAAGCCCCAGCATTTT
TRBJ2-7	.	TRBV30	.	CAWSVSYYEQYF	TGTGCCTGGAGTGTGTCTTACTACGAGCAGTACTTC
TRBJ2-3	.	TRBV6-5	TRBD2	CASRTLAGGTDTQYF	TGTGCCAGCAGGACACTAGCGGGGGGAACAGATACGCAGTATTTT
TRBJ1-3	.	TRBV6-5	.	CASSWDNSGNTIYF	TGTGCCAGCAGTTGGGACAACTCTGGAAACACCATATATTTT
TRBJ1-5	once	TRBV18	.	CASSPPNEGVQPQHF	TGTGCCAGCTCACCACCGAATGAAGGGGTACAGCCCCAGCATTTT
TRBJ2-5	.	TRBV7-2	.	CASSLGLRETQYF	TGTGCCAGCAGCTTAGGTCTCAGAGAGACCCAGTACTTC
TRBJ2-1	.	TRBV7-6	.	CASTLLDSSYNEQFF	TGTGCCAGCACCCTCCTAGATAGCTCCTACAATGAGCAGTTCTTC
TRBJ2-1	once	TRBV5-1	TRBD1	CASSPRGGQGEFF	TGCGCCAGCAGCCCGCGAGGGGGACAGGGCGAGTTCTTC
TRBJ2-1	.	TRBV5-4	.	CASSPVPDIEQFF	TGTGCCAGCAGCCCTGTCCCGGACATAGAGCAGTTCTTC
TRBJ1-1	many	TRBV6-2/TRBV6-3	.	CASSSSLLDTLNTEAFF	TGTGCCAGCAGTTCTTCCCTCTTGGACACCCTGAACACTGAAGCTTTCTTT
TRBJ1-6	.	TRBV19	.	CASSMGQQLWSPLHF	TGTGCCAGTAGTATGGGGCAGCAGTTATGGTCACCCCTCCACTTT
TRBJ1-1	.	TRBV27	.	CASSPRDILGGGWSTEAFF	TGTGCCAGCAGTCCTCGAGATATCCTAGGGGGGGGATGGAGCACTGAAGCTTTCTTT
TRBJ1-3	.	TRBV7-8	.	CASSLRGITGNTIYF	TGTGCCAGCAGCTTAAGGGGCATCACTGGAAACACCATATATTTT
TRBJ2-2	.	TRBV5-1	.	CASSQGFRDTGELFF	TGCGCCAGCAGCCAGGGGTTTCGAGACACCGGGGAGCTGTTTTTT
TRBJ2-7	.	TRBV6-2/TRBV6-3	.	CASSLFSEQYF	TGTGCCAGCAGTCTCTTCTCTGAGCAGTACTTC
TRBJ1-4	.	TRBV2	.	CASSFERAPNEKLFF	TGTGCCAGCAGTTTCGAGAGGGCCCCTAATGAAAAACTGTTTTTT
TRBJ1-2	.	TRBV5-1	TRBD1	CASSLEGTGFNYGYTF	TGCGCCAGCAGCTTGGAGGGGACAGGGTTCAACTATGGCTACACCTTC
TRBJ1-2	.	TRBV7-2	.	CASSLPEIGSPGGYTF	TGTGCCAGCAGCCTACCGGAAATCGGGAGTCCTGGAGGCTACACCTTC
TRBJ1-1	.	TRBV3-1/TRBV3-2	.	CASSRNRAGEAFF	TGTGCCAGCAGCCGAAACAGGGCCGGTGAAGCTTTCTTT
TRBJ1-1	once	TRBV29-1	.	CSVLGTGGSRTEAFF	TGCAGCGTTCTCGGAACGGGGGGGTCGAGGACTGAAGCTTTCTTT
TRBJ2-6	few	TRBV24-1	.	CATSARIGREAGANVLTF	TGTGCCACCAGTGCTCGTATAGGCAGGGAGGCTGGGGCCAACGTCCTGACTTTC
TRBJ2-7	once	TRBV27	.	CASSSGGHEYF	TGTGCCAGCAGTTCAGGAGGGCACGAGTACTTC
TRBJ1-1	.	TRBV28	TRBD1	CASSFWDRQNTEAFF	TGTGCCAGCAGTTTTTGGGACAGGCAGAACACTGAAGCTTTCTTT
TRBJ2-7	.	TRBV5-8	.	CATFRKTDHYEQYF	TGTGCCACCTTTAGAAAGACAGACCACTACGAGCAGTACTTC
TRBJ2-2	.	TRBV6-2/TRBV6-3	.	CASSYLRTGELFF	TGTGCCAGCAGTTACCTTCGCACCGGGGAGCTGTTTTTT
TRBJ1-2	.	TRBV30	.	CAWNGEGYTF	TGTGCCTGGAATGGGGAGGGCTACACCTTC
TRBJ2-5	.	TRBV5-1	TRBD2	CASSPGLAGGLWETQYF	TGCGCCAGCAGCCCGGGACTAGCGGGGGGGCTTTGGGAGACCCAGTACTTC
TRBJ1-2	.	TRBV3-1/TRBV3-2	.	CASSPLGGPYGYTF	TGTGCCAGCAGCCCCTTAGGGGGACCTTATGGCTACACCTTC
TRBJ2-7	.	TRBV27	TRBD1	CASSLTTGGWEQYF	TGTGCCAGCAGTTTAACGACAGGGGGGTGGGAGCAGTACTTC
TRBJ2-2	.	TRBV7-9	TRBD1	CASSSLVWTGRWTGELFF	TGTGCCAGCAGCTCCTTGGTGTGGACAGGGAGGTGGACCGGGGAGCTGTTTTTT
TRBJ2-7	.	TRBV18	.	CASSQRQTVSYEQYF	TGTGCCAGCTCACAGAGGCAGACCGTCTCCTACGAGCAGTACTTC
TRBJ2-5	.	TRBV4-2	TRBD2	CASSQAASGAGETQYF	TGTGCCAGCAGCCAAGCGGCTAGCGGGGCGGGGGAGACCCAGTACTTC